This TCR beta chain was obtained from a study of regulatory T cells in long-lasting Graves disease. Study-level points and caveats: Lower TCR diversity characterized persistent Graves' patients relative to newly diagnosed patients. Gene preferences differed: TRBV28, TRBJ1-2, TRBJ2-5 in persistent cases. Small numbers of samples may have cut accuracy.

Construction of TCR beta libraries relied on iRepertoire HTBI primers and on Arm-PCR targeting CDR3 regions. TCRdb reanalysed the multiplex PCR reads using MiXCR and keeps one entry per CDR3 protein. The table shows under 500,000 distinct CDR3 sequences, with less than 25% occurring only once. This CDR3 comprises 15 residues. V gave up 3 bases and J gave up 7 bases; unmatched junction bases: 6. This clonotype was picked up many times. Its antigen is not known. Time point specified: persistent/refractory GD, antithyroid drugs over 5 years with positive TRAb. Extracted RNA from PBMCs served as the source of the TCR library.

This TCR was recovered from a female donor with Graves disease. The sequences come from peripheral blood mononuclear cells (PBMCs), collected when the disease was refractory, from a patient treated with antithyroid drugs. The V call is TRBV12-3 or TRBV12-4, the J call TRBJ1-4, with 9 bases identical to TRBD1. The CDR3 DNA reads as TGTGCCAGCAGTTTTGGGGGACAGGGCTCTGAAAAACTGTTTTTT. Translated: CASSFGGQGSEKLFF.